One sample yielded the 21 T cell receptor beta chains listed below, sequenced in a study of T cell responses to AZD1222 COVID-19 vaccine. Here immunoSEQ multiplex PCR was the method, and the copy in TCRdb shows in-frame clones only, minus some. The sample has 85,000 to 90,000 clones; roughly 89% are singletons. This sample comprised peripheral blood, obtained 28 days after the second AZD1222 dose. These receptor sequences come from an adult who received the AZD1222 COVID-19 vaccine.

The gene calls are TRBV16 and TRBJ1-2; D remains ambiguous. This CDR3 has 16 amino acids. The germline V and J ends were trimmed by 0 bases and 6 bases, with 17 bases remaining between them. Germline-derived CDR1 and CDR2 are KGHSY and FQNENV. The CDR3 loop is CASSQSAEGRRNGYTF. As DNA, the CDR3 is TGTGCCAGCAGCCAATCGGCAGAGGGCCGACGAAATGGCTACACCTTC.

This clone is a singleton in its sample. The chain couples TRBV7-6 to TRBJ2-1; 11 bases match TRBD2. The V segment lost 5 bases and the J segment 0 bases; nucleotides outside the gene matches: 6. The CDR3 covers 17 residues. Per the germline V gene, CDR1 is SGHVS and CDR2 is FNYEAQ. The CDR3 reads CASSVTSGGRSYNEQFF. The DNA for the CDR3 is TGTGCCAGCAGCGTTACTAGCGGGGGCCGCTCCTACAATGAGCAGTTCTTC.

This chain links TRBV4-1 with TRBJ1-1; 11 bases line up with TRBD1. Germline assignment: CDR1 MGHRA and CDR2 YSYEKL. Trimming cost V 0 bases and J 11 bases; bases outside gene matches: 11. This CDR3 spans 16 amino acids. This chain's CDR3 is CASSQEVGQGVGEAFF. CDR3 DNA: TGCGCCAGCAGCCAAGAGGTGGGACAGGGGGTGGGGGAGGCTTTCTTT.

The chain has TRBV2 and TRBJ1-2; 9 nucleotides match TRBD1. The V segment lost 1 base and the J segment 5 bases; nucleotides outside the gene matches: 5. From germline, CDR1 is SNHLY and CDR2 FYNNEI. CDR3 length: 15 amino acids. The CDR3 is CASSEEGTGWYGYTF. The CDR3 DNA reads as TGTGCCAGCAGTGAAGAGGGGACAGGGTGGTATGGCTACACCTTC.

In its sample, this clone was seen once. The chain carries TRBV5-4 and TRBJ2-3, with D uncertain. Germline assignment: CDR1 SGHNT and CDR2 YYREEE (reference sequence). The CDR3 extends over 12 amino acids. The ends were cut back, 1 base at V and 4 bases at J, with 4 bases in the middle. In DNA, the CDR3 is TGTGCCAGCAGCTTGCCCCCAGATACGCAGTATTTT. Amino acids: CASSLPPDTQYF.

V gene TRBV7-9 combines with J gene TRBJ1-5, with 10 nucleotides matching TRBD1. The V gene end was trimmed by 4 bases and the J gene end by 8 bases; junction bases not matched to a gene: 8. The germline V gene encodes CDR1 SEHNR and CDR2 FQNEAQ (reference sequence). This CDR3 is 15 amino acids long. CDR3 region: CASSSGTGDSEPQHF. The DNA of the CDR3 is TGTGCCAGCAGCTCCGGGACAGGGGATTCGGAGCCCCAGCATTTT.

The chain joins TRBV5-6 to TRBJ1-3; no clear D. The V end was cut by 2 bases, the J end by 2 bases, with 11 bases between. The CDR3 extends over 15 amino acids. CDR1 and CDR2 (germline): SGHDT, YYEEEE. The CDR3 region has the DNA TGTGCCAGCAGCTTTCAAGCCAAGGCTGGAAACACCATATATTTT. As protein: CASSFQAKAGNTIYF.

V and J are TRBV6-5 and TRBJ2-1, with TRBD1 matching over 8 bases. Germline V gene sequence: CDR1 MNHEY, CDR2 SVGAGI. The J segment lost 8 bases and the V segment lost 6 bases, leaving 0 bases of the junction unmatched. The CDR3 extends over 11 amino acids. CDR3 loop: CASRTGDEQFF. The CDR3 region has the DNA TGTGCCAGCAGGACAGGGGATGAGCAGTTCTTC.

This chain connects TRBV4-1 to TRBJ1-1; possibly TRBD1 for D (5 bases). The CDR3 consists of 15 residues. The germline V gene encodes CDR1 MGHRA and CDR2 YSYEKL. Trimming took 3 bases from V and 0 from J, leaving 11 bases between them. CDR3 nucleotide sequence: TGCGCCAGCAGCCAGGTGGGGCGGGTGAACACTGAAGCTTTCTTT. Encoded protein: CASSQVGRVNTEAFF.

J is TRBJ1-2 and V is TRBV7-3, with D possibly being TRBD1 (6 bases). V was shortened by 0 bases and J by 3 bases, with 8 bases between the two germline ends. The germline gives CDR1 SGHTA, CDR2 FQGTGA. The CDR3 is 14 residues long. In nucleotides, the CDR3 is TGTGCCAGCAGCTTAACGGCAGGGGACTATGGCTACACCTTC. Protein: CASSLTAGDYGYTF.

The CDR3 bases are TGTGCCAGCAGCTTAGAGGCGCTAGCGGGGGGGCTTTTTTTGCATGAGCAGTTCTTC. Its translation: CASSLEALAGGLFLHEQFF. The chain carries TRBV11-2 and TRBJ2-1; TRBD2 matches 12 bases. This CDR3 contains 19 residues. V shed 0 bases, J shed 8 bases, and the junction held 14 bases outside the gene matches. CDR1 and CDR2 from the germline V gene are SGHAT and FQNNGV.

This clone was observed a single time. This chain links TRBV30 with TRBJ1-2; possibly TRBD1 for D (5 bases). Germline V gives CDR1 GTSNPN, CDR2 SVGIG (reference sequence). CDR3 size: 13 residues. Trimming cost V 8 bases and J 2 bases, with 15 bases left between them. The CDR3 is CAAGRAQNYGYTF. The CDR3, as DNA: TGTGCCGCGGGACGGGCGCAGAACTATGGCTACACCTTC.

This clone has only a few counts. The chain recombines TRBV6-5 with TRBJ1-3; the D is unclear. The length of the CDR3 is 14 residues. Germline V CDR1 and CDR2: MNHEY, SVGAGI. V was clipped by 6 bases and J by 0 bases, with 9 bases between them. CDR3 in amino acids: CASSAYVSGNTIYF. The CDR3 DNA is TGTGCCAGCAGCGCCTATGTCTCTGGAAACACCATATATTTT.

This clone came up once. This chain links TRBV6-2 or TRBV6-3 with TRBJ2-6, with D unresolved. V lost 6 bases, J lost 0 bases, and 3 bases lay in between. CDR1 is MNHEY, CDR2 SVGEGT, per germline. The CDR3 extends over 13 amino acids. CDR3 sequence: CASSGSGANVLTF. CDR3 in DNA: TGTGCCAGCAGCGGCTCTGGGGCCAACGTCCTGACTTTC.

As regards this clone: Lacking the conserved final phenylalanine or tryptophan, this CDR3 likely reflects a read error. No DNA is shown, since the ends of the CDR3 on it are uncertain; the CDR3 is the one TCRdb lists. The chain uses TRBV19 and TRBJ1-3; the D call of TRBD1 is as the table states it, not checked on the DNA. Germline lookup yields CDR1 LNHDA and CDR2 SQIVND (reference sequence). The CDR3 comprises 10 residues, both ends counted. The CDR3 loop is CATGPSGQLY.

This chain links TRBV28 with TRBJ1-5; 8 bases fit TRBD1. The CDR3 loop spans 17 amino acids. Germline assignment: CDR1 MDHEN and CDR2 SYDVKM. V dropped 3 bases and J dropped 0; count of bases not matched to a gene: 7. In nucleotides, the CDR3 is TGTGCCAGCAGTTTCCTGACAGGGGATGATAGCAATCAGCCCCAGCATTTT. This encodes CASSFLTGDDSNQPQHF.

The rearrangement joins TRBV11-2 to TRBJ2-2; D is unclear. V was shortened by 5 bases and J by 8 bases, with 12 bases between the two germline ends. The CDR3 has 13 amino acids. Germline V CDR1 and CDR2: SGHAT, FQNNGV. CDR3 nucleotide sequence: TGTGCCAGCAGCCGATACGAGGAGGGGGAGCTGTTTTTT. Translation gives CASSRYEEGELFF.

The CDR3 loop reads CASSIDKGARPGELFF. CDR3 DNA sequence: TGTGCCAGTAGTATAGATAAGGGGGCGCGACCCGGGGAGCTGTTTTTT. The V gene is TRBV19, the J gene TRBJ2-2, with 7 positions matching TRBD1. The J segment lost 6 bases and the V segment lost 0 bases, leaving 7 bases of the junction unmatched. There are 16 residues in the CDR3. Per the germline V gene, CDR1 is LNHDA and CDR2 is SQIVND (reference sequence).

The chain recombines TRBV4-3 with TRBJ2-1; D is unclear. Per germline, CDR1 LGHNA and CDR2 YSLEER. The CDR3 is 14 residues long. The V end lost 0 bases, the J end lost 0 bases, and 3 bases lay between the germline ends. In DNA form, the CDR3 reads TGCGCCAGCAGCCAAGATATCTCCTACAATGAGCAGTTCTTC. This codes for CASSQDISYNEQFF.

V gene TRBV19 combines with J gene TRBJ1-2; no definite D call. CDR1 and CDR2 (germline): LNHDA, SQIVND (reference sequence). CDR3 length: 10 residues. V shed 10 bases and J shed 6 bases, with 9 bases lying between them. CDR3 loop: CATSGDGYTF. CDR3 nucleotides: TGTGCCACCTCTGGGGATGGCTACACCTTC.

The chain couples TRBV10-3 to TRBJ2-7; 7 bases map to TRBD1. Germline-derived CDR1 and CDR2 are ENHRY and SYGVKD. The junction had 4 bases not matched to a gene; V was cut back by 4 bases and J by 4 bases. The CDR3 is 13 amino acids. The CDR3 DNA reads TGTGCCATCAGTGGACTGGGACAGTACGAGCAGTACTTC. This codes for CAISGLGQYEQYF.